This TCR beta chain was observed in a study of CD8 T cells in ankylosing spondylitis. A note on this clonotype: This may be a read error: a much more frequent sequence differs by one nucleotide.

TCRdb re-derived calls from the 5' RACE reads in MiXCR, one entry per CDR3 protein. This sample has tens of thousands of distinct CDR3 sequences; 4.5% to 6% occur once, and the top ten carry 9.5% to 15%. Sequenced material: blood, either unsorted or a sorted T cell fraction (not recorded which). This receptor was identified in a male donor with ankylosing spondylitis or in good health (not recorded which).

The CDR3 DNA reads as TGTACCAGCAGTTCCCCTCGGCTTATAGCGGGGGGAACCTACGAGCAGTACTTC. Its protein is CTSSSPRLIAGGTYEQYF. The V call is TRBV2, the J call TRBJ2-7, with 10 bases fitting TRBD2. CDR3 length equals 18 residues. Germline V CDR1 and CDR2: SNHLY, FYNNEI.